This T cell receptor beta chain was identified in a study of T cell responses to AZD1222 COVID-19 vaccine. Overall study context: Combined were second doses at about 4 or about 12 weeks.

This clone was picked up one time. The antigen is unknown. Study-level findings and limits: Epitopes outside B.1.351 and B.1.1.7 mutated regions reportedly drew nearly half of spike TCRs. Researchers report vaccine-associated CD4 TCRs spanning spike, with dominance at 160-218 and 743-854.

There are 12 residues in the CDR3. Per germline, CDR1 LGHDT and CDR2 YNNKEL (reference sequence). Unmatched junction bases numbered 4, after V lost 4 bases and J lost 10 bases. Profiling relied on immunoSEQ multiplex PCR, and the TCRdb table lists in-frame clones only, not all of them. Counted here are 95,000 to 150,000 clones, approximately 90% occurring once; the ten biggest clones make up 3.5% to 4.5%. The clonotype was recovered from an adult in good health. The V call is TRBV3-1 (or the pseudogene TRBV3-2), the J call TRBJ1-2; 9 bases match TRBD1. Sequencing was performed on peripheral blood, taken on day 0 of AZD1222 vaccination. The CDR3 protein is CASSLGQGLYTF. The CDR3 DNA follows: TGTGCCAGCAGCCTGGGACAGGGCCTCTACACCTTC.